This T cell receptor beta chain stems from a study of shared clonotypes between healthy human individuals. Profiled with immunoSEQ multiplex PCR; TCRdb holds only in-frame clones, not every one. The table has 2 million to 3 million clones, 93% seen once. This clonotype originated in a man aged 18 to 29 in good health. Some clones in this sample may be carry-over from other donors' samples. Sequencing used naive CD4+ T cells from PBMCs. Subset meaning: CD45RA+ positively selected.

CDR3 residues: CASSLESRETEDRQFF. The CDR3 DNA sequence: TGTGCCAGCAGTTTGGAATCTAGGGAAACCGAAGATAGGCAGTTCTTC. The chain is built from TRBV28 and TRBJ2-1; D is unclear. CDR3 size: 16 residues. Germline V gene data show CDR1 as MDHEN and CDR2 as SYDVKM. Trimming stripped 3 bases from V and 12 bases from J, with 24 bases between.